The 23 T cell receptor beta chains below come from one sample, sequenced in a study of CD8+CD57+ T cells in acquired aplastic anemia. Profiles of TCR beta VDJ and CDR3 were generated from a genomic DNA template. TCRdb itself ran the reads through MiXCR, one entry per CDR3 protein. The profile shows 150,000 to 200,000 distinct CDR3 sequences, roughly 48% of them singletons. Material: sorted CD4+, CD8+, or CD8+CD57+ T cells (not recorded which) from PBMCs. These receptors all stem from a human donor in good health.

The CDR3 DNA reads TGTGCCAGCAGCCAAGGGGATTTAACCTACACCTTC. Its translation is CASSQGDLTYTF. The V call is TRBV4-2, the J call TRBJ1-2; D remains unclear. The CDR3 contains 12 residues. Germline values: CDR1 LGHNA, CDR2 YNFKEQ. V lost 1 base and J lost 10, with 10 bases in between.

This clonotype was observed a handful of times. The V call is TRBV19, the J call TRBJ2-5, with TRBD2 identical over 11 bases. This CDR3 has 15 residues. Germline loops: CDR1 LNHDA, CDR2 SQIVND (reference sequence). The trim removed 3 bases at V and 2 bases at J, leaving 2 bases unmatched. In DNA form, the CDR3 reads TGTGCCAGTAGTATCCTAGCGGGAGGACAAGAGACCCAGTACTTC. Protein sequence: CASSILAGGQETQYF.

The chain couples TRBV20-1 to TRBJ1-6; D is perhaps TRBD1 (6 bases). CDR3 length: 15 amino acids. Germline V gene lookup returns CDR1 DFQATT and CDR2 SNEGSKA (reference sequence). Trimming took 1 base from V and 6 from J, leaving 13 bases between them. The CDR3 DNA follows: TGCAGTGCTAGAGTTGGGGGGGCGGGTAATTCACCCCTCCACTTT. Protein: CSARVGGAGNSPLHF.

The V and J genes are TRBV20-1 and TRBJ2-3; maybe TRBD2 (6 bases). This CDR3 is 12 amino acids long. Germline V gene lookup returns CDR1 DFQATT and CDR2 SNEGSKA (reference sequence). Trimming stripped 0 bases from V and 6 bases from J, with 7 bases between. The CDR3 is CSARDLADTQYF. DNA for the CDR3: TGCAGTGCTAGAGATCTAGCGGATACGCAGTATTTT.

The chain couples TRBV20-1 to TRBJ1-5; TRBD1 matches at 7 bases. CDR3 length: 16 amino acids. The J segment lost 0 bases and the V segment lost 0 bases, leaving 5 bases of the junction unmatched. CDR1 is DFQATT, CDR2 SNEGSKA, per germline (reference sequence). The CDR3 region is CSARDGGQPSNQPQHF. DNA for the CDR3: TGCAGTGCTAGAGACGGGGGACAGCCTAGCAATCAGCCCCAGCATTTT.

Ten or more counts support this clonotype. The V call is TRBV14, the J call TRBJ1-4; D unresolved. The CDR3 is made up of 13 amino acids. Per the germline V gene, CDR1 is SGHDN and CDR2 is FVKESK. Trimming took off 7 bases at V and 4 bases at J, with 10 bases between the two ends. CDR3 sequence: CASTRARNEKLFF. The CDR3 DNA sequence: TGTGCCAGCACGCGCGCGCGTAATGAAAAACTGTTTTTT.

J is TRBJ1-5 and V is TRBV20-1; no firm D call. CDR3 length: 14 residues. V was cut by 1 base and J by 2 bases, with 9 bases left in between. Germline assignment: CDR1 DFQATT and CDR2 SNEGSKA (reference sequence). CDR3 sequence reads: CSARGSIGNQPQHF. DNA of the CDR3: TGCAGTGCTAGAGGATCCATCGGCAATCAGCCCCAGCATTTT.

The V gene is TRBV9, the J gene TRBJ2-7, with 10 bases aligning to TRBD2. V dropped 3 bases and J dropped 3; count of bases not matched to a gene: 6. The CDR3 is made up of 15 amino acids. Germline CDR1 reads SGDLS; CDR2 reads YYNGEE. CDR3 coding DNA: TGTGCCAGCAGCGACGGGGCTAGCGGGAGCTACGAGCAGTACTTC. Translation: CASSDGASGSYEQYF. The complete variable domain, with remaining parts taken from reference TRBV9 and TRBJ2-7, reads DSGVTQTPKHLITATGQRVTLRCSPRSGDLSVYWYQQSLDQGLQFLIQYYNGEERAKGNILERFSAQQFPDLHSELNLSSLELGDSALYFCASSDGASGSYEQYFGPGTRLTVT.

This clonotype was seen only a few times. The chain's CDR3 is CASSPDRGGGYTF. CDR3 DNA: TGTGCCAGCAGCCCCGACAGGGGAGGTGGCTACACCTTC. The V call is TRBV6-1, the J call TRBJ1-2; 8 bases line up with TRBD1. The V and J ends lost 6 bases and 7 bases, in that order; junction bases with no gene match: 7. From germline, CDR1 is MNHNS and CDR2 SASEGT. The CDR3 sequence is 13 residues long.

The chain has TRBV19 and TRBJ1-2, with D perhaps matching TRBD1 (5 bases). In germline, CDR1 is LNHDA, CDR2 SQIVND (reference sequence). The V end was cut by 8 bases, the J end by 13 bases, with 20 bases between. CDR3 length equals 12 residues. This CDR3 reads CASAAREVRITF. The CDR3 bases are TGTGCCAGTGCGGCCAGGGAGGTCAGGATCACCTTC. Combining the CDR3 with reference TRBV19 and TRBJ1-2 gives the whole variable domain DGGITQSPKYLFRKEGQNVTLSCEQNLNHDAMYWYRQDPGQGLRLIYYSQIVNDFQKGDIAEGYSVSREKKESFPLTVTSAQKNPTAFYLCASAAREVRITFGSGTRLTVV.

As for this clonotype: A clone one base away is much larger, so this may be a read error. The chain recombines TRBV12-3 or TRBV12-4 with TRBJ2-5; 8 nucleotides agree with TRBD2. V was pared by 8 bases and J by 5 bases, with 16 bases of the junction left unmatched. The CDR3 extends over 16 amino acids. Here the CDR3 DNA reads TGTGCCAGCGGTTCCCCTAGCGGGTTGGGTTTGGAGACCCAGTACTTC. This codes for CASGSPSGLGLETQYF.

The V gene is TRBV11-2, the J gene TRBJ2-1, with a possible D match to TRBD2 (5 bases). This CDR3 spans 14 amino acids. Trimming removed 7 bases from V and 8 bases from J, with 18 bases in between. Germline V CDR1 and CDR2: SGHAT, FQNNGV. CDR3 region: CASIYSGPGDEQFF. Here the CDR3 DNA reads TGTGCCAGCATTTATTCTGGACCCGGGGATGAGCAGTTCTTC.

V gene TRBV24-1 combines with J gene TRBJ2-1; tentative D call: TRBD2 (5 bases). Per germline, CDR1 KGHDR and CDR2 SFDVKD. V dropped 5 bases and J dropped 0 bases, with 10 bases sitting between them. The CDR3 has 15 residues. CDR3 coding DNA: TGTGCCACCAGTGGGCGGGCTAGCTCCTACAATGAGCAGTTCTTC. Translating it yields CATSGRASSYNEQFF.

The rearrangement links TRBV4-1 to TRBJ1-1; 7 bases are shared with TRBD1. V was pared by 1 base and J by 11 bases, with 22 bases of the junction left unmatched. CDR1 MGHRA and CDR2 YSYEKL come from the germline V gene. This CDR3 comprises 18 residues. CDR3: CASSQGRGQSGAKWAAFF. For the CDR3, the DNA is TGCGCCAGCAGCCAAGGACGGGGACAGTCTGGGGCCAAGTGGGCGGCTTTCTTT.

This clonotype was counted many times. The J gene is TRBJ1-1, the V gene TRBV19; D unclear. V was trimmed by 3 bases and J by 5 bases, leaving 16 bases between them. Germline CDR1 LNHDA, CDR2 SQIVND (reference sequence). This CDR3 has 15 amino acids. This CDR3 reads CASSIGMGLATEAFF. DNA of the CDR3: TGTGCCAGTAGTATTGGTATGGGGTTGGCAACTGAAGCTTTCTTT. The variable domain in full, completed from reference TRBV19 and TRBJ1-1, reads DGGITQSPKYLFRKEGQNVTLSCEQNLNHDAMYWYRQDPGQGLRLIYYSQIVNDFQKGDIAEGYSVSREKKESFPLTVTSAQKNPTAFYLCASSIGMGLATEAFFGQGTRLTVV.

The chain uses TRBV18 and TRBJ2-7, with 7 bases matching TRBD2. The CDR3 is 16 residues long. Trimming cost V 4 bases and J 0 bases; bases outside gene matches: 9. CDR1 KGHSH and CDR2 LQKENI come from the germline V gene. CDR3 loop: CASSLPGLLPSYEQYF. The CDR3 DNA reads TGTGCCAGCTCACTACCGGGACTACTTCCCTCCTACGAGCAGTACTTC.

This clonotype was counted at least ten times. The gene calls are TRBV6-2 or TRBV6-3 and TRBJ1-1; 7 bases agree with TRBD1. V trimming: 0 bases; J trimming: 8 bases; junction bases outside the gene matches: 18. The CDR3 length is 18 residues. CDR1 and CDR2 from the germline V gene are MNHEY and SVGEGT. The CDR3 nucleotides read TGTGCCAGCAGTTACTCTAAGTACGGCAGGGGGAATGAGAAGGAAGCTTTCTTT. The encoded protein is CASSYSKYGRGNEKEAFF.

The chain has TRBV11-1 and TRBJ1-6; no clear D. CDR1 is SGHAT, CDR2 FQDESV, per germline (reference sequence). V lost 1 base and J lost 8, with 15 bases in between. This CDR3 region has 16 residues. In nucleotides, the CDR3 is TGTGCCAGCAGCTTAGAGGGCGGATACGGGTATTCACCCCTCCACTTT. This translates into CASSLEGGYGYSPLHF.

This clonotype was counted at least ten times. V and J are TRBV7-3 and TRBJ2-7; D unresolved. Deletions cut 3 bases from V and 0 bases from J, with 9 bases between. In germline, CDR1 is SGHTA, CDR2 FQGTGA. The CDR3 is 14 amino acids. As DNA, the CDR3 is TGTGCCAGCAGCTTCCTTGGCGGCTCCTACGAGCAGTACTTC. Translation: CASSFLGGSYEQYF. The whole variable domain, filled in from reference TRBV7-3 and TRBJ2-7, reads GAGVSQTPSNKVTEKGKYVELRCDPISGHTALYWYRQSLGQGPEFLIYFQGTGAADDSGLPNDRFFAVRPEGSVSTLKIQRTERGDSAVYLCASSFLGGSYEQYFGPGTRLTVT.

This clonotype was seen ten or more times. The chain joins TRBV7-8 to TRBJ1-5; D is undetermined. Germline V CDR1 and CDR2: SGHVS, FQNEAQ. This CDR3 contains 15 residues. V was shortened by 0 bases and J by 1 base, with 7 bases between the two germline ends. The CDR3 region is CASSLAMGSNQPQHF. The CDR3 DNA reads TGTGCCAGCAGCTTAGCAATGGGAAGCAATCAGCCCCAGCATTTT.

To note about this clonotype: A junction end diverges from the germline sequence, so it may reflect a read error. The chain recombines TRBV10-2 with TRBJ1-1, with 7 bases identical to TRBD1. Germline lookup yields CDR1 WSHSY and CDR2 SAAADI. The CDR3 contains 16 residues. In nucleotides, the CDR3 is TGTGCCAGCAGGTCCTCCCGGAGGGGGCTGTACACTGAAGCTTTCTTT. It specifies CASRSSRRGLYTEAFF.

This clonotype was picked up one time. This chain links TRBV24-1 with TRBJ2-3; D unclear. V was clipped by 1 base and J by 5 bases, with 9 bases between them. CDR3 length: 14 amino acids. The germline gives CDR1 KGHDR, CDR2 SFDVKD. The CDR3 protein is CATSDLTRRDTQYF. As DNA, the CDR3 is TGTGCCACCAGTGATTTAACGAGGAGAGATACGCAGTATTTT.

With respect to this clonotype: Being one base from a much bigger clone, this may be a read error. The V call is TRBV11-2, the J call TRBJ2-7; 14 bases are shared with TRBD2. After removal of 2 bases from V and 4 bases from J, the junction contained 10 bases not matched to a gene. The CDR3 length is 18 residues. Germline V CDR1 and CDR2: SGHAT, FQNNGV. CDR3 coding DNA: TGTGCCAGCAGCTTACCCGGGACTAGCGGGAGTAGTGTTTACGAGCAGTACTTC. Residues: CASSLPGTSGSSVYEQYF.